This T cell receptor beta chain was obtained from a study of blood T cells in healthy people across ages. Using a J-beta primer mix together with a sample-barcoded 5' primer, a second PCR was run for about 6 to 12 cycles. TCRdb reprocessed the 5' RACE reads via MiXCR and lists one record per CDR3 protein. The sample includes about 2 million distinct CDR3 sequences, approximately 50% of them seen just once. This CDR3 is built from 15 residues. Per germline, CDR1 SGHAT and CDR2 FQNNGV. V lost 5 bases to trimming and J lost 1 base, with 13 bases between them. V usage is TRBV11-2 and J usage is TRBJ2-3, with D hard to call. The TCR was taken from a woman aged 40 to 50 in good health. What was sequenced was blood. CDR3 in DNA: TGTGCCAGCAGCAACCGTGGCCAACGCACAGATACGCAGTATTTT. Protein: CASSNRGQRTDTQYF.